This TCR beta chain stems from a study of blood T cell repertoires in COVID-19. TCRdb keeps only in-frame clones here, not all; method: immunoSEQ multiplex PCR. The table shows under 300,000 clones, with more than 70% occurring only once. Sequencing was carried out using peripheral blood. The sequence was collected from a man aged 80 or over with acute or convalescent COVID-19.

CDR3 in DNA: TGCGCCAGCAGCAGCAGGGCAACTAATGAAAAACTGTTTTTT. This translates into CASSSRATNEKLFF. The rearrangement joins TRBV5-1 to TRBJ1-4; maybe TRBD1 (5 bases). V was clipped by 4 bases and J by 0 bases, with 7 bases between them. Germline lookup yields CDR1 SGHRS and CDR2 YFSETQ. There are 14 residues in the CDR3.